This record looks at one T cell receptor beta chain sequence and its context. V lost 2 bases to trimming and J lost 5 bases, with 12 bases between them. The CDR3 has 14 residues. CDR1 is MNHNY and CDR2 is SVGAGI in the germline V gene (reference sequence). The data belong to a study of T cell responses to AZD1222 COVID-19 vaccine. Assay used: immunoSEQ multiplex PCR; TCRdb lists only in-frame clones, some missing. Seen here are fewer than 300,000 clones, approximately 95% observed once, and the top ten hold around 0.57%. The chain employs TRBV6-6 and TRBJ1-1; D not certain. The TCR was taken from an adult in good health. The material sequenced was peripheral blood, taken on day 0 of AZD1222 vaccination. Written as DNA, the CDR3 is TGTGCCAGCAGTTACCCCGGTGGCGGGACTGAAGCTTTCTTT. Translated: CASSYPGGGTEAFF.